Shown below are 12 T cell receptor beta chains from a single sample sequenced in a study of blood T cell repertoires in COVID-19. Clones were read by immunoSEQ multiplex PCR, and TCRdb kept only the in-frame ones, dropping some. The profile covers 110,000 to 150,000 clones, with 60% to 85% appearing a single time and about 8.7% taken by the ten largest. Sequencing input: peripheral blood. The origin of the receptors is a man in his forties or fifties with active or convalescent COVID-19.

V gene TRBV5-1 combines with J gene TRBJ2-3; 8 bases align to TRBD2. V dropped 0 bases and J dropped 0; count of bases not matched to a gene: 3. Germline loops: CDR1 SGHRS, CDR2 YFSETQ. The CDR3 is made up of 16 amino acids. CDR3 region: CASSLVASGSTDTQYF. The DNA for the CDR3 is TGCGCCAGCAGCTTGGTGGCTAGCGGGAGCACAGATACGCAGTATTTT.

V usage is TRBV19 and J usage is TRBJ2-2; 7 positions agree with TRBD1. The J segment lost 5 bases and the V segment lost 6 bases, leaving 6 bases of the junction unmatched. The CDR3 extends over 14 amino acids. Per germline, CDR1 LNHDA and CDR2 SQIVND (reference sequence). CDR3 DNA: TGTGCCAGTAGCAGACAGGGTTTAACCGGGGAGCTGTTTTTT. Protein sequence: CASSRQGLTGELFF.

The rearrangement joins TRBV25-1 to TRBJ1-2, with D maybe TRBD1 (5 bases). There are 11 residues in the CDR3. Germline values: CDR1 MGHDK, CDR2 SYGVNS. Trimming cost V 4 bases and J 8 bases, with 8 bases left between them. This CDR3 reads CASSAGGGYTF. CDR3 coding DNA: TGTGCCAGCAGTGCCGGGGGAGGCTACACCTTC.

This clone occurred a few times. V is TRBV5-1 and J is TRBJ2-7; D unclear. The germline CDR1 and CDR2 sequences are SGHRS and YFSETQ. The CDR3 sequence is 14 residues long. The ends were cut back, 0 bases at V and 1 base at J, with 8 bases in the middle. The CDR3 bases are TGCGCCAGCAGCTTGGGACCCGGGTCCTACGAGCAGTACTTC. Protein sequence: CASSLGPGSYEQYF. The whole variable domain, remainder taken from reference TRBV5-1 and TRBJ2-7, is KAGVTQTPRYLIKTRGQQVTLSCSPISGHRSVSWYQQTPGQGLQFLFEYFSETQRNKGNFPGRFSGRQFSNSRSEMNVSTLELGDSALYLCASSLGPGSYEQYFGPGTRLTVT.

This chain connects TRBV14 to TRBJ1-2; D remains ambiguous. The V and J ends lost 2 bases and 3 bases respectively, with 13 bases between them. CDR1 is SGHDN, CDR2 FVKESK, per germline. The CDR3 contains 15 residues. The CDR3 here is CASSQSGGRHYGYTF. The CDR3 region has the DNA TGTGCCAGCAGCCAAAGTGGAGGGAGGCACTATGGCTACACCTTC.

The chain joins TRBV6-5 to TRBJ2-1; TRBD2 aligns across 12 bases. The germline V gene has CDR1 MNHEY and CDR2 SVGAGI. This CDR3 is 15 amino acids long. After removal of 1 base from V and 9 bases from J, the junction contained 4 bases not matched to a gene. CDR3 bases: TGTGCCAGCAGTTACTATCCTAGCGGGAGGGTTGAGCAGTTCTTC. Translated: CASSYYPSGRVEQFF.

The rearrangement uses TRBV28 and TRBJ2-7, with 8 bases matching TRBD1. Per the germline V gene, CDR1 is MDHEN and CDR2 is SYDVKM. V dropped 2 bases and J dropped 2; count of bases not matched to a gene: 2. The CDR3 extends over 14 amino acids. In DNA, the CDR3 is TGTGCCAGCAGTTTAGGCAGGGGGCCCTACGAGCAGTACTTC. It translates to CASSLGRGPYEQYF.

DNA of the CDR3: TGTGCCAGCAGCTTGGTTCAGGGGGCTCTAGAGACCCAGTACTTC. This sequence encodes CASSLVQGALETQYF. The rearrangement uses TRBV11-2 and TRBJ2-5; 8 bases map to TRBD1. Trimming cost V 3 bases and J 4 bases; bases outside gene matches: 7. Germline CDR1 reads SGHAT; CDR2 reads FQNNGV. The CDR3 is made up of 15 amino acids.

This clone was detected only once. The J gene is TRBJ2-2, the V gene TRBV3-1 (or the pseudogene TRBV3-2); D is possibly TRBD1 (5 bases). Trimming took off 8 bases at V and 7 bases at J, with 14 bases between the two ends. Germline V CDR1 and CDR2: LGHDT, YNNKEL (reference sequence). The CDR3 runs to 13 residues. CDR3 protein: CASGQNQGGELFF. The CDR3, as DNA: TGTGCCAGCGGGCAGAATCAGGGCGGGGAGCTGTTTTTT.

The rearrangement links TRBV6-1 to TRBJ2-1; perhaps TRBD1 as D (6 bases). V was clipped by 2 bases and J by 2 bases, with 7 bases between them. Germline V gene sequence: CDR1 MNHNS, CDR2 SASEGT. The CDR3 extends over 14 amino acids. CDR3: CASSEQGPYNEQFF. CDR3 nucleotides: TGTGCCAGCAGTGAACAGGGGCCCTACAATGAGCAGTTCTTC.

The rearrangement links TRBV15 to TRBJ2-3, with 8 bases lining up with TRBD2. V lost 0 bases and J lost 14; bases outside the gene matches: 7. There are 13 residues in the CDR3. Germline assignment: CDR1 LNHNV and CDR2 YYDKDF (reference sequence). The CDR3 DNA sequence: TGTGCCACCAGCAGAGATCCGGGACTAGTTCTGTATTTT. Translation gives CATSRDPGLVLYF.

This clone was seen more than once but under ten times. V usage is TRBV20-1 and J usage is TRBJ2-7, with 7 bases lining up with TRBD2. The germline V gene encodes CDR1 DFQATT and CDR2 SNEGSKA (reference sequence). The CDR3 totals 14 residues. V was clipped by 3 bases and J by 2 bases; unmatched bases: 7. The CDR3 region has the DNA TGCAGTGCTAGTAACGGGAGGTTTGCCTACGAGCAGTACTTC. Translated: CSASNGRFAYEQYF.